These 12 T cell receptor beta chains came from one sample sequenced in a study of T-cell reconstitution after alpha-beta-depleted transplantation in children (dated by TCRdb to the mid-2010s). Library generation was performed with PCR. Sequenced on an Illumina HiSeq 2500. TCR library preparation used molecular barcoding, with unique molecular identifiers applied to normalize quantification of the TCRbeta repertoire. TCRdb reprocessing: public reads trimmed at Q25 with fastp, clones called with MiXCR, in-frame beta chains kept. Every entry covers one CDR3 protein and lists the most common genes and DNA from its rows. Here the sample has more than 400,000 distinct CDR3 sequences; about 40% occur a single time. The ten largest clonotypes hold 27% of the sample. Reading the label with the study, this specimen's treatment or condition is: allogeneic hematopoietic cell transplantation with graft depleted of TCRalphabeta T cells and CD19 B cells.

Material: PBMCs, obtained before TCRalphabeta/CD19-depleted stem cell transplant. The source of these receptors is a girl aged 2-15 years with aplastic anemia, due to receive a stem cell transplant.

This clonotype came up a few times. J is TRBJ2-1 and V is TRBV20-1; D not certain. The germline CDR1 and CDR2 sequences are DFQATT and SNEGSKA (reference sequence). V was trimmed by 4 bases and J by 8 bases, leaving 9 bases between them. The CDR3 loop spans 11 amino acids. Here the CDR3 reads CSAMPWDEQFF. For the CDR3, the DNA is TGCAGTGCTATGCCGTGGGATGAGCAGTTCTTC.

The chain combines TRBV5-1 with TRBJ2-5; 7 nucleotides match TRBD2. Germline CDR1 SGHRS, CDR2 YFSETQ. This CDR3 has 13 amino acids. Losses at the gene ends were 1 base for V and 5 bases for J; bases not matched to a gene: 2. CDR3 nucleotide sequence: TGCGCCAGCAGCTTGTTTAGCGGGGAGACCCAGTACTTC. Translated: CASSLFSGETQYF. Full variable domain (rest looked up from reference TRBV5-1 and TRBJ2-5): KAGVTQTPRYLIKTRGQQVTLSCSPISGHRSVSWYQQTPGQGLQFLFEYFSETQRNKGNFPGRFSGRQFSNSRSEMNVSTLELGDSALYLCASSLFSGETQYFGPGTRLLVL.

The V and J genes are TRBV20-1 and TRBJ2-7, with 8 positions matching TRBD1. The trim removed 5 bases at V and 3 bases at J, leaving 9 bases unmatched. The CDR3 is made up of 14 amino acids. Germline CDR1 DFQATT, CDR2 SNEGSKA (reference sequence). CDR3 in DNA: TGCAGTGCTTTACAGGGGGGAGGAAGCTACGAGCAGTACTTC. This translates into CSALQGGGSYEQYF.

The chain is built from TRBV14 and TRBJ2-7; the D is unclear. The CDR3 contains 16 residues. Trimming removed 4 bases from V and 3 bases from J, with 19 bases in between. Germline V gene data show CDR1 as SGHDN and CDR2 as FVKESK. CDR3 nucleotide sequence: TGTGCCAGCAGCCCCGGCCTTAGCCAGGTTCTCTACGAGCAGTACTTC. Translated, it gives CASSPGLSQVLYEQYF.

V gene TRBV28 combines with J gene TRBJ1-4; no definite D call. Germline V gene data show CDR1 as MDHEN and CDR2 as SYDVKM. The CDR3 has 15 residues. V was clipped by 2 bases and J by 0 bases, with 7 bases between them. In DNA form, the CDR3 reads TGTGCCAGCAGTTTACCGGGGTCAACTAATGAAAAACTGTTTTTT. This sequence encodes CASSLPGSTNEKLFF.

The CDR3 DNA is TGCAGTGCTAGTAGGGCGGGAGGGGACTACAATGAGCAGTTCTTC. It yields the protein CSASRAGGDYNEQFF. V and J are TRBV20-1 and TRBJ2-1; TRBD2 matches at 9 bases. Losses at the gene ends were 3 bases for V and 3 bases for J; bases not matched to a gene: 6. CDR1 and CDR2 from the germline V gene are DFQATT and SNEGSKA (reference sequence). The CDR3 spans 15 residues.

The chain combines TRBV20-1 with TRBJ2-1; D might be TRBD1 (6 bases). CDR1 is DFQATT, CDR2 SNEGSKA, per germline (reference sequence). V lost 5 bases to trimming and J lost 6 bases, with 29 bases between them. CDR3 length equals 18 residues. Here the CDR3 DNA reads TGCAGTGCTCATCTTCGTAGAGGTAAAGGGGGTCTGAGCAATGAGCAGTTCTTC. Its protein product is CSAHLRRGKGGLSNEQFF.

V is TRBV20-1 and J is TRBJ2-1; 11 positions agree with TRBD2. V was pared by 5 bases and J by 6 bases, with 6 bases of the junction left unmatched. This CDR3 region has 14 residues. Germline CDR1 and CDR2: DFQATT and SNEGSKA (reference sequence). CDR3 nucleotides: TGCAGTGCTCCGGGACTAGCGGCAACCAATGAGCAGTTCTTC. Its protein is CSAPGLAATNEQFF.

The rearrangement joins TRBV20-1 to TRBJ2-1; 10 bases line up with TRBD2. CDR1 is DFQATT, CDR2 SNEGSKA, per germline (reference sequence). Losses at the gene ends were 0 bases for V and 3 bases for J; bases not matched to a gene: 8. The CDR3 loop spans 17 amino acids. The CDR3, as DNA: TGCAGTGCTAGAGATCCCAGCGGGAGGGCCCTCTACAATGAGCAGTTCTTC. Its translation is CSARDPSGRALYNEQFF.

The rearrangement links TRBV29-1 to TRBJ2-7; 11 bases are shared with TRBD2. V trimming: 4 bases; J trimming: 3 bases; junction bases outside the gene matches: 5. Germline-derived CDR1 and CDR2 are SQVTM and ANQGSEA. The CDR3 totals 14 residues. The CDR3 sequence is CSVGVLAGVYEQYF. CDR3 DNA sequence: TGCAGCGTTGGAGTACTAGCGGGAGTCTACGAGCAGTACTTC.

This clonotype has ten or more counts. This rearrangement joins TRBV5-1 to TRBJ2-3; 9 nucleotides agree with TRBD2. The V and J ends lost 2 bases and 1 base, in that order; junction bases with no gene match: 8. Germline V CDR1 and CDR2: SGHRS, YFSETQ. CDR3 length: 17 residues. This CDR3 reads CASSFEVAGVGTDTQYF. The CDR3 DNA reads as TGCGCCAGCAGCTTCGAGGTAGCGGGAGTGGGCACAGATACGCAGTATTTT.

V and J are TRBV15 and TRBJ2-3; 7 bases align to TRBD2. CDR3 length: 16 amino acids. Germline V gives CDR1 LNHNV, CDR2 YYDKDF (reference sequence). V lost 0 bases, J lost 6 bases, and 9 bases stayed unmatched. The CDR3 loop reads CATSRDAGDGGDTQYF. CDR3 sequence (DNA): TGTGCCACCAGCAGAGATGCGGGGGACGGTGGTGATACGCAGTATTTT.